Listed below are T cell receptor beta chains from one sample, sequenced in a study of T cell responses to AZD1222 COVID-19 vaccine. Profiling relied on immunoSEQ multiplex PCR, and the TCRdb table lists in-frame clones only, not all of them. This table holds approximately 140,000 clones, roughly 90% found once. Source: peripheral blood, taken 28 days after the second AZD1222 dose. The receptors were sampled from an adult who received the AZD1222 COVID-19 vaccine. Both conserved end residues are part of each CDR3. The order of the fields is D gene, clone size, J gene, V gene, CDR3 protein, CDR3 DNA. D genes are given only for firm matches. The size of a clone is reported for some rows only, either as once, few or many, or as a class for expanded clones.

-,-,TRBJ1-1,TRBV14,CASSQGGWRRLEAFF,TGTGCCAGCAGCCAAGGAGGCTGGAGGCGCCTTGAAGCTTTCTTT
TRBD2,-,TRBJ2-7,TRBV7-3,CASSLKLWEGLNEQYF,TGTGCCAGCAGCTTAAAATTGTGGGAGGGCCTTAACGAGCAGTACTTC
TRBD1,-,TRBJ1-6,TRBV7-2,CASSLVSDRGNSPLHF,TGTGCCAGCAGCTTAGTATCGGACAGGGGTAATTCACCCCTCCACTTT
-,-,TRBJ2-2,TRBV23-1,CASSPSPATGELFF,TGCGCCAGCAGCCCTTCTCCTGCGACCGGGGAGCTGTTTTTT
TRBD2,-,TRBJ2-1,TRBV4-1,CASSQASGAYNEQFF,TGCGCCAGCAGCCAAGCTAGCGGGGCGTACAATGAGCAGTTCTTC
-,-,TRBJ1-5,TRBV10-3,CAISEEGSGNQPQHF,TGTGCCATCAGTGAGGAGGGGTCGGGCAATCAGCCCCAGCATTTT
-,-,TRBJ2-2,TRBV7-3,CASSPSAAGTGELFF,TGTGCCAGCAGCCCTAGCGCCGCGGGCACCGGGGAGCTGTTTTTT
TRBD2,-,TRBJ2-1,TRBV19,CASSMRGAGEQFF,TGTGCCAGTAGTATGCGGGGGGCAGGTGAGCAGTTCTTC
TRBD1,-,TRBJ2-6,TRBV4-3,CASSQGDRGANVLTF,TGCGCCAGCAGCCAAGGGGACAGGGGGGCCAACGTCCTGACTTTC
-,-,TRBJ2-1,TRBV25-1,CATGFSGRGEQFF,TGTGCCACCGGGTTCTCAGGGAGAGGTGAGCAGTTCTTC
-,-,TRBJ2-7,TRBV5-5,CASSFDLPTEQYF,TGTGCCAGCAGCTTCGATCTACCTACGGAGCAGTACTTC
TRBD1,-,TRBJ1-4,TRBV28,CASSNRGTNEKLFF,TGTGCCAGCAGCAACAGGGGAACTAATGAAAAACTGTTTTTT
TRBD1,-,TRBJ1-2,TRBV12-3/TRBV12-4,CASQDRAYGYTF,TGTGCCAGTCAGGACAGGGCCTATGGCTACACCTTC
-,-,TRBJ1-2,TRBV27,CASSSTGIYGYTF,TGTGCCAGCAGTTCAACAGGGATCTATGGCTACACCTTC
TRBD1,-,TRBJ2-5,TRBV7-6,CASSLTPGQGSETQYF,TGTGCCAGCAGCTTAACCCCGGGACAGGGGTCGGAGACCCAGTACTTC
-,-,TRBJ2-2,TRBV6-2/TRBV6-3,CASSYGWETNGELFF,TGTGCCAGCAGTTATGGTTGGGAAACAAACGGGGAGCTGTTTTTT
-,-,TRBJ1-1,TRBV5-4,CASSSWRTGNTEAFF,TGTGCCAGCAGCTCCTGGAGGACGGGAAACACTGAAGCTTTCTTT
-,-,TRBJ2-1,TRBV12-5,CASGLVSYNEQFF,TGTGCTAGTGGTTTGGTCAGCTACAATGAGCAGTTCTTC
-,-,TRBJ1-1,TRBV5-4,CASSFKGGIVNAFF,TGTGCCAGCAGCTTCAAAGGAGGGATAGTGAATGCTTTCTTT
-,-,TRBJ2-7,TRBV2,CASSEPRDPYEQYF,TGTGCCAGCAGTGAACCGCGGGATCCCTACGAGCAGTACTTC
-,-,TRBJ1-1,TRBV25-1,CASSQDGKNTEAFF,TGTGCCAGCAGCCAGGACGGTAAGAACACTGAAGCTTTCTTT
-,-,TRBJ2-1,TRBV4-3,CASSQDPRGTASYNEQFF,TGCGCCAGCAGCCAAGATCCCCGCGGGACAGCCTCCTACAATGAGCAGTTCTTC
-,-,TRBJ2-5,TRBV5-1,CASSLGSEGETQYF,TGCGCCAGCAGCTTGGGGAGTGAGGGAGAGACCCAGTACTTC
-,-,TRBJ1-1,TRBV5-4,CASSQVAGVNTEAFF,TGTGCCAGCAGCCAGGTGGCAGGGGTGAACACTGAAGCTTTCTTT
-,-,TRBJ2-1,TRBV7-2,CASSFTFYNEQFF,TGTGCCAGCAGCTTTACTTTTTACAATGAGCAGTTCTTC
-,-,TRBJ1-1,TRBV7-9,CASSLERGGTEAFF,TGTGCCAGCAGCTTAGAAAGGGGTGGCACTGAAGCTTTCTTT
-,-,TRBJ2-1,TRBV19,CASRGYAEQFF,TGTGCCAGTAGGGGGTACGCTGAGCAGTTCTTC
-,-,TRBJ2-7,TRBV12-5,CASGRETAYEQYF,TGTGCTAGTGGCCGTGAAACGGCCTACGAGCAGTACTTC
TRBD2,-,TRBJ2-3,TRBV24-1,CATSDPLAGDHTQYF,TGTGCCACCAGTGATCCCCTAGCGGGGGATCATACGCAGTATTTT
-,-,TRBJ2-5,TRBV6-5,CASSYSAGAETQYF,TGTGCCAGCAGTTACTCGGCAGGGGCCGAGACCCAGTACTTC
-,-,TRBJ2-1,TRBV7-9,CASGDALNSYNEQFF,TGTGCCAGCGGTGATGCTCTCAACTCCTACAATGAGCAGTTCTTC
-,-,TRBJ1-4,TRBV4-3,CASSQGRTAFEKLFF,TGCGCCAGCAGCCAAGGCAGGACCGCGTTTGAAAAACTGTTTTTT
-,-,TRBJ2-6,TRBV4-1,CASSQDGASSGANVLTF,TGCGCCAGCAGCCAAGATGGGGCGAGCTCTGGGGCCAACGTCCTGACTTTC
TRBD1,-,TRBJ2-3,TRBV3-1/TRBV3-2,CASSPHQGVLDTQYF,TGTGCCAGCAGCCCCCATCAGGGGGTTTTAGATACGCAGTATTTT
-,-,TRBJ2-3,TRBV7-9,CASSLGAEDTQYF,TGTGCCAGCAGCTTAGGGGCGGAGGATACGCAGTATTTT
TRBD1,-,TRBJ1-6,TRBV7-2,CASSQRGQYNSPLHF,TGTGCCAGCAGCCAAAGGGGGCAGTATAATTCACCCCTCCACTTT
-,-,TRBJ1-1,TRBV5-1,CASRSNREAFF,TGCGCCAGCAGGTCAAACAGGGAAGCTTTCTTT
-,-,TRBJ2-7,TRBV11-3,CASSFGRAYEQYF,TGTGCCAGCAGCTTTGGCAGGGCCTACGAGCAGTACTTC
TRBD1,-,TRBJ1-1,TRBV6-2/TRBV6-3,CASSYSQGDTEAFF,TGTGCCAGCAGTTACTCACAGGGGGACACTGAAGCTTTCTTT
-,-,TRBJ2-1,TRBV7-2,CASSPPTYNEQFF,TGTGCCAGCAGCCCACCTACCTACAATGAGCAGTTCTTC
-,once,TRBJ1-1,TRBV12-3/TRBV12-4,CASSLGQDTEAFF,TGTGCCAGCAGTTTGGGCCAAGACACTGAAGCTTTCTTT
-,-,TRBJ2-3,TRBV2,CASSEDFWTELTDTQYF,TGTGCCAGCAGTGAGGATTTCTGGACAGAATTAACAGATACGCAGTATTTT
-,-,TRBJ2-1,TRBV6-5,CASSYSSLYNEQFF,TGTGCCAGCAGTTACTCGAGTCTGTACAATGAGCAGTTCTTC
-,-,TRBJ1-5,TRBV5-8,CASSLGPSNQPQHF,TGTGCCAGCAGCCTGGGCCCTAGCAATCAGCCCCAGCATTTT